This T cell receptor beta chain was retrieved from a study of T-cell memory formation after mild COVID-19. Notes on this clonotype: Its antigen is not known.

The 5'RACE method, run with constant-segment primers, produced TCR alpha and TCR beta cDNA libraries (carrying sample barcodes and UMIs). TCRdb reprocessed the 5' RACE reads via MiXCR and lists one record per CDR3 protein. The sample gives 250,000 to 350,000 distinct CDR3 sequences, about a sixth of which show up once; roughly 23% is in the top ten. Study-level points and caveats: Among CD4+ contracting clones, most were CM and EM, and CD8+ ones EMRA. Pre-infection memory held some responding clones, suggesting pre-existing cross-reactive T cells responded. Clones that contracted from day 15 to 85 were balanced CD4/CD8, while later expanders leaned CD4+.

Sequenced sample: PBMCs or a T cell subset sorted from them (not recorded which). The TCR originated in a man between 18 and 35 years old who had mild COVID-19 (a few samples of this study predate the infection). Cell type and time point are not known.

The CDR3 sequence is CATSYTDTQYF. CDR3 nucleotides: TGTGCCACCAGTTACACAGATACGCAGTATTTT. The J gene is TRBJ2-3, the V gene TRBV24-1; no reliable D call. The V gene's germline CDR1 is KGHDR and CDR2 SFDVKD. There are 11 residues in the CDR3. Trimming stripped 6 bases from V and 2 bases from J, with 2 bases between.